This TCR beta chain derives from a study of tumor-infiltrating lymphocytes in oesophageal squamous cell carcinoma. The length of the CDR3 is 15 residues. Trimming took off 4 bases at V and 0 bases at J, with 11 bases between the two ends. In germline, CDR1 is SEHNR, CDR2 FQNEAQ (reference sequence). TCRdb analysed the PCR reads with MiXCR anew, one entry per CDR3 protein. The table includes approximately 13,000 distinct CDR3 sequences, 40% to 60% detected once. Source material: blood. The chain employs TRBV7-9 and TRBJ2-3; D is perhaps TRBD1 (6 bases). The receptor's source is a male donor with esophageal squamous cell carcinoma. This CDR3 reads CASSSHGQSTDTQYF. CDR3 nucleotides: TGTGCCAGCAGCTCCCACGGACAGAGCACAGATACGCAGTATTTT.